This TCR beta chain was captured in a study of T cells expressing NK-cell markers. About the research overall: CD3+CD56+NKG2C+, CD3+CD56+NKG2C- and CD3+CD56-NKG2C+ T cells, once sorted, supplied the TCR beta repertoires. The study, taken as a whole, reports: Expanded clones of NKG2C+ T cells had an unclear HCMV specificity. Among a handful of donors, these clonotypes also ranked first in the CD3+CD56-NKG2C+ fraction.

Turning to this clonotype: Its antigen remains unidentified.

Researchers built TCR beta cDNA using 5'RACE template switching with UMIs. After re-calling the 5' RACE reads, TCRdb lists one entry per CDR3 protein, DNA absent. With about 410,000 distinct CDR3 sequences in the sample, the ten largest clones hold over 8.5%. This CDR3 has 18 amino acids. The chain uses TRBV6-7 and TRBJ1-5; TCRdb gives TRBD1 as the D gene, but with no DNA this cannot be confirmed. TRBV6-7 is treated as an ORF (open reading frame) with a function not yet certain. The sequencing input was blood T cells: a sorted CD56 or NKG2C T cell subset, CD4+ or CD8+ T cells, or bulk PBMC T cells (not recorded which). The sequence derives from a woman aged 45-65 years in good health. CDR3 amino acids: CASSYFSGTGRVNQPQHF.